This T cell receptor (beta chain) was profiled in a study of regulatory T cells in long-lasting Graves disease (dated by TCRdb to the early 2020s). Regarding the study in general: Newly diagnosed Graves' disease patients had taken antithyroid drugs for less than 3 months. Peripheral blood TCR sequencing and RNA sequencing compared persistent Graves' disease patients with newly diagnosed Graves' disease patients. A total of about 35 samples underwent TCR sequencing, from 13 patients with persistent Graves' disease and 20 or so patients with newly diagnosed Graves' disease. The study was registered as a clinical trial and conducted in China. Overall results and qualifications from the work: The small sample size was acknowledged by the authors as a limitation that may reduce accuracy. Only peripheral blood was studied, because thyroid tissue, the primary lesion, was inaccessible. Preferential use of TRBV28, TRBJ1-2 and TRBJ2-5 was observed in persistent disease, whereas TRBV20-1 and TRBJ2-1 were favored in newly diagnosed disease. Persistent Graves' disease patients showed lower TCR Shannon entropy and fewer highly expanded clones than newly diagnosed patients, suggesting clonal expansion. Only the TCR beta chain was sequenced and analyzed. More public clonotypes were shared among persistent patients (around 3,000) than among newly diagnosed patients (roughly 1,000).

The sample's time point label is to be understood as: newly diagnosed GD, antithyroid drugs for less than 3 months. For both TCR sequencing and RNA sequencing, RNA was extracted from PBMCs using TRIzol. Graves' disease was diagnosed according to American Thyroid Association guidelines. Patients were recruited from an endocrinology department in Xi'an, China. From each patient, around 9.3 milliliters of peripheral blood was collected into an EDTA anticoagulant tube. Ficoll Paque Plus density gradient separation was used to isolate PBMCs, and no additional T cell sorting was done. RNA quality was checked with an Agilent 2100 Bioanalyzer and agarose gel, and concentration with a NanoDrop 2000. At least ten counts were recorded for this clonotype. What antigen it recognizes has not been identified. Base quality data are lacking; no much larger clone is found one base away. Including the terminal cysteine and phenylalanine, the CDR3 comprises 15 residues. Only the CDR3 portion is preserved as DNA: 45 bases, with reading frame beginning at the first base. Compared with germline, V lacks 6 bases and J lacks 3 bases; bases without a gene match: 10.

Library method: multiplex PCR. For sequencing, an Illumina HiSeq 4000 was employed. CDR3 regions were amplified by Arm-PCR with iRepertoire HTBI primers to construct TCR beta libraries. Before sequencing, the PCR products underwent gel purification. For the original study's pipeline: Across samples, 60 to 75 TRBV and roughly 13 TRBJ segments were identified and used for gene usage analysis of CDR3 amino acid clonotypes. COPE and FqMerger were used to merge filtered high-quality paired reads into contigs. BLAST was used to align contigs to IMGT TRBV, TRBD and TRBJ reference genes, and CDR3 was defined according to IMGT. Highly expanded clones were defined as clonotypes with a frequency above 0.1%. Shannon entropy was used to measure repertoire diversity, and the Gini coefficient was used to measure V-J evenness. Public clonotypes were defined as clonotypes shared by more than one individual. In TCRdb, the public reads were trimmed at Q25 with fastp and aligned with MiXCR, with productive beta chains retained. Rows matching on CDR3 protein sequence are summarized as one entry with the most common DNA and genes. TCRdb's processing, not the study's, gives the V and J calls here. In this sample the table shows about 620,000 distinct CDR3 sequences, 16% of which occur a single time. In total, the top ten clones hold 15% to 20% of the sample.

In addition, the sample was reused for a study of T cells in Graves' hyperthyroidism and ophthalmopathy. From that second study: Graves' hyperthyroidism was defined as stable when no progression to ophthalmopathy occurred over 18 months of follow-up. Hyperthyroidism patients were newly diagnosed, had a disease duration of under 2 months, and were aged 18 to 65 years. Patients with uncontrolled infections, other autoimmune diseases, pregnancy or lactation were excluded. Diagnoses were based on clinical symptoms, serum thyroxine and TRAb, thyroid ultrasound and orbital computed tomography. A first-round RT-PCR of the TCR CDR3 used the HTBI primer set with the Qiagen OneStep RT-PCR kit. Most expanded thyroid clonotypes (frequency above 0.001) were also found in blood, which suggests that blood repertoires may mirror thyroid immune responses. A 13 V-J signature model separated ophthalmopathy from stable hyperthyroidism, with around 88% sensitivity and just under 84% specificity in cross-validation and 80%/75% in testing. During validation, the model predicted progression to ophthalmopathy a median of roughly 7.1 months ahead of onset, with approximately 71% sensitivity and less than 85% specificity. To identify TCR V-J signatures that set the groups apart, the researchers used a discovery cohort of about a hundred patients, made up of under 45 with Graves' ophthalmopathy and about 59 with stable Graves' hyperthyroidism. Whether ophthalmopathy could be predicted prospectively was tested in an independent validation cohort made up of fewer than 20 hyperthyroidism patients plus 17 patients who later progressed to ophthalmopathy. The roughly 91 discovery patients were randomly divided into training and test sets at a 7:3 ratio. In addition, the study compared T-cell repertoires in thyroid tissue and in blood from roughly 6 Graves' hyperthyroidism patients. Following sampling, methimazole starting at 30 mg daily was given to hyperthyroidism patients, and high-dose intravenous methylprednisolone was given to ophthalmopathy patients. Libraries were constructed in a second round of multiplex PCR, after which size selection and purification were performed. Libraries were sequenced paired-end with 100 bp reads on an Illumina HiSeq2000. SOAPnuke was used to process the raw data, throwing out any read that contained adapters or uncalled bases, had a mean Phred below 15, or lacked an exact constant-primer or identifier match. COPE v1.2.5 was used to merge the high-quality paired reads, and each unique nucleotide sequence was defined as a clonotype. MiTCR v1.1 was used to align the clonotypes against IMGT TRBV, TRBD and TRBJ reference segments. The analysis included only V-J combinations with a frequency above 0.0001, which together covered 99.2% of the repertoires. The TCS score was defined as F50 (clonal expansion) divided by E x V (chaos), with BLOSUM62-based TCRdist calculated between CDR3 peptides within each V-J. Welch's t-statistics and random forest reduced around 550 V-J features to 10 to 15, which were used in a naive Bayes classifier (R e1071). No statistical method was used to fix the sample size in advance, and group allocation was not hidden from the investigators. The paper describes TCR Vbeta CDR3 sequencing of 120 to 150 peripheral blood samples, made up of 40 to 45 ophthalmopathy patients, more than 70 hyperthyroidism patients and roughly 17 progressor patients.

Specimen: peripheral blood mononuclear cells (PBMCs), collected at new diagnosis, from a patient treated with antithyroid drugs. This receptor was taken from a woman aged 25 to 39 with Graves disease. Donor details come from another sample of the same person, matched by shared clones. The V and J genes are TRBV12-3 or TRBV12-4 and TRBJ2-7; the central 8 bases match TRBD1. CDR3 reads: CASSPEGQGYYEQYF. The nucleotide sequence is given as TGTGCCAGCAGCCCGGAAGGACAGGGTTACTACGAGCAGTACTTC.